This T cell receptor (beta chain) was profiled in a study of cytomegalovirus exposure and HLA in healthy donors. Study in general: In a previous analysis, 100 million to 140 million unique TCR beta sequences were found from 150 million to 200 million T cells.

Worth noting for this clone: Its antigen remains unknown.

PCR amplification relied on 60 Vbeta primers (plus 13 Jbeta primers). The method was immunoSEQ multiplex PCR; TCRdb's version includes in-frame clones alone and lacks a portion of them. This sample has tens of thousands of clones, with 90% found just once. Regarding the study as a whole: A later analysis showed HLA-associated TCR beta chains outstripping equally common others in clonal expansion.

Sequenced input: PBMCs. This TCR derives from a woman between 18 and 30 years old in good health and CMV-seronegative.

DNA for the CDR3: TGTGCCAGCATGGGAGCGGGAAGGGCTCGCTCCTACAATGAGCAGTTCTTC. Amino acid sequence: CASMGAGRARSYNEQFF. The genes are TRBV27 and TRBJ2-1; 7 nucleotides align to TRBD2. Germline V gene lookup returns CDR1 MNHEY and CDR2 SMNVEV (reference sequence). The V gene end was trimmed by 7 bases and the J gene end by 0 bases; junction bases not matched to a gene: 12. The CDR3 covers 17 residues.